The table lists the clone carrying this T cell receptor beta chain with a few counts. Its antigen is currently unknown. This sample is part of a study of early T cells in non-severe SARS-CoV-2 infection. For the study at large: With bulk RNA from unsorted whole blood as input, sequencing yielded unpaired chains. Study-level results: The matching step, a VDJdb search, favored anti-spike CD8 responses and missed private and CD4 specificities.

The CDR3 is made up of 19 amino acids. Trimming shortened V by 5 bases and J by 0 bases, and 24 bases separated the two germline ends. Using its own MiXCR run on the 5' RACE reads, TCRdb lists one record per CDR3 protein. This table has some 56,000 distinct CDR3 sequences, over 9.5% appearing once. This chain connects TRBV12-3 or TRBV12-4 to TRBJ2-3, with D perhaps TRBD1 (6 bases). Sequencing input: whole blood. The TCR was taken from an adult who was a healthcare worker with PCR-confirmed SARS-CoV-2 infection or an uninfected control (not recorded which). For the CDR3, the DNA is TGTGCCAGCAGTCTCCGTGCTTCGTTCGACAGGAGTAGCACAGATACGCAGTATTTT. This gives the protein CASSLRASFDRSSTDTQYF.